This TCR beta chain was retrieved from a study of molecular identifiers for immune sequencing clone quantification. Study-wide context: The replicate experiment used RNA from roughly 21,000 or 96,000 naive CD8 cells. This RNA was split into five aliquots, and four of them were sequenced.

Findings and limits, study-wide: Jurkat TCR RNA from one cell was spiked into about a million naive cells, and it was reportedly detectable there.

To note about this clonotype: Its antigen remains unknown.

Germline CDR1 reads SEHNR; CDR2 reads FQNEAQ (reference sequence). V dropped 4 bases and J dropped 0 bases, with 12 bases sitting between them. CDR3 length: 15 amino acids. Naive CD8 T cells were sorted as CD8+CD4-CCR7+CD45RA+. TCRdb reprocessed the PCR reads via MiXCR and lists one record per CDR3 protein. The sample consists of about 640,000 distinct CDR3 sequences, just under 20% of them appearing once. The sequence was obtained from a human donor in good health. Some libraries in this study had Jurkat cell RNA spiked in. The chain recombines TRBV7-9 with TRBJ1-1; tentatively, D is TRBD1 (5 bases). The sequenced material came from naive CD8+ T cells from blood, with Jurkat cell RNA spiked in. Subset specified: FACS-sorted CD8+CD4-CCR7+CD45RA+ naive T cells. The CDR3 DNA reads TGTGCCAGCAGCTCACAGGACAACATGAACACTGAAGCTTTCTTT. Its protein is CASSSQDNMNTEAFF.